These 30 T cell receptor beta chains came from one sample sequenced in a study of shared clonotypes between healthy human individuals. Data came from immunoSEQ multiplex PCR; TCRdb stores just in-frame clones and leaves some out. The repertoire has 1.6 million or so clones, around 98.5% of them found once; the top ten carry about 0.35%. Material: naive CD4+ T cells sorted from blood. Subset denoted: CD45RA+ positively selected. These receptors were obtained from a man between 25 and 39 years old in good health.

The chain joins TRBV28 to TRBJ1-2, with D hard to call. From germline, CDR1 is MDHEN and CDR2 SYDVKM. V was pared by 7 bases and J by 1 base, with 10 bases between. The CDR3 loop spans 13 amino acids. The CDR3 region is CASTREGNYGYTF. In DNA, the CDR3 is TGTGCCAGCACCCGGGAAGGTAACTATGGCTACACCTTC.

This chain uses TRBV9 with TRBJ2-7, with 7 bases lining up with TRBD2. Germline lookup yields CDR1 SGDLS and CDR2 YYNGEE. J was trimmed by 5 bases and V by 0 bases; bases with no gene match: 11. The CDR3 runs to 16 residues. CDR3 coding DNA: TGTGCCAGCAGCGTAGCCGGTACCCGGGACTATAACGAGCAGTACTTC. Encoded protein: CASSVAGTRDYNEQYF.

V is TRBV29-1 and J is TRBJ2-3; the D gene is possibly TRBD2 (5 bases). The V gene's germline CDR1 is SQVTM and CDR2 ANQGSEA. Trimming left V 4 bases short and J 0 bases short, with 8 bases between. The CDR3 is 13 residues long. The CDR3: CSVVGSSTDTQYF. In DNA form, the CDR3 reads TGCAGCGTTGTTGGGAGTAGCACAGATACGCAGTATTTT.

CDR3 protein: CASSSQGHPAGTQYF. The CDR3 DNA reads as TGTGCCAGCAGCTCCCAGGGACACCCCGCAGGGACCCAGTACTTC. The chain links TRBV7-9 to TRBJ2-5, with D possibly TRBD1 on 6 matching bases. The V end was cut by 4 bases, the J end by 7 bases, with 19 bases between. CDR3 size: 15 residues. Germline loops: CDR1 SEHNR, CDR2 FQNEAQ (reference sequence).

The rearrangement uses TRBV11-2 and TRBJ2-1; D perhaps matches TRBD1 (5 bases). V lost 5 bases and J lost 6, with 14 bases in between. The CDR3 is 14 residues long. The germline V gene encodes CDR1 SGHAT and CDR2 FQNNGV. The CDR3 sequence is CASSTYGAFNEQFF. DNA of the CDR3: TGTGCCAGCAGCACATATGGGGCTTTCAATGAGCAGTTCTTC.

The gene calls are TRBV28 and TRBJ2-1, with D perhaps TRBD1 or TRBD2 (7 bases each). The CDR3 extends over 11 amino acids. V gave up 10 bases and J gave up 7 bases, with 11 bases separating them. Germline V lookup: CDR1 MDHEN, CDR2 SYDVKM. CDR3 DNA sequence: TGTGCCACCCAGGGGGGGAATGAGCAGTTCTTC. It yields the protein CATQGGNEQFF.

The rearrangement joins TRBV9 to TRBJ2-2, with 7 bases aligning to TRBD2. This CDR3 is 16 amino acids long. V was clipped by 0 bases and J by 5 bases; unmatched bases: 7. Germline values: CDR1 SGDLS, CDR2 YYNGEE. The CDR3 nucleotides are TGTGCCAGCAGCGTAGTTACGGGAGGAGGGACCGGGGAGCTGTTTTTT. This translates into CASSVVTGGGTGELFF.

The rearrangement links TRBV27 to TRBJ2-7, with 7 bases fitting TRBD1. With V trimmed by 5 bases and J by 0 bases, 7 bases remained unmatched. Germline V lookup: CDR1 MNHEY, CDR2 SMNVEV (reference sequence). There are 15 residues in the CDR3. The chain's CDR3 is CASSTGQVYSYEQYF. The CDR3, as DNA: TGTGCCAGCAGTACAGGACAGGTTTACTCCTACGAGCAGTACTTC.

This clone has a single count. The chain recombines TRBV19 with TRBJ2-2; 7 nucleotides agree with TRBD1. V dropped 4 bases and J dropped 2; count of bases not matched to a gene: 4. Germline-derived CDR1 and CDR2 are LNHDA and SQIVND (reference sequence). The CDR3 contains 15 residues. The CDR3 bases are TGTGCCAGTAGTAAGGACAGGATTAACACCGGGGAGCTGTTTTTT. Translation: CASSKDRINTGELFF.

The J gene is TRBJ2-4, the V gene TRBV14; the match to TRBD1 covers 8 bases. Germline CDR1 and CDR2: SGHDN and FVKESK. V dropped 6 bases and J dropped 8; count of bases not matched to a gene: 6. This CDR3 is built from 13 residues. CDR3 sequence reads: CASSRTGLYIQYF. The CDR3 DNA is TGTGCCAGCAGTAGGACAGGGTTGTACATTCAGTACTTC.

DNA for the CDR3: TGTGCCACCCCCAGCGGGAACTACACCGGGGAGCTGTTTTTT. Amino acids: CATPSGNYTGELFF. This rearrangement joins TRBV14 to TRBJ2-2, with 7 bases lining up with TRBD2. CDR1 is SGHDN and CDR2 is FVKESK in the germline V gene. J gave up 3 bases and V 10 bases, and 8 bases lay outside the gene matches. CDR3 size: 14 residues.

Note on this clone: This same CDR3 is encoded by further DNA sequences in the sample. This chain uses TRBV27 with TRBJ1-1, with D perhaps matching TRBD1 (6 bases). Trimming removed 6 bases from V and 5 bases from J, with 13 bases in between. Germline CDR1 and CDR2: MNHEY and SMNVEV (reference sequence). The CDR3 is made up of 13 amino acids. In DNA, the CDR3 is TGTGCCAGCAGGGGCCAGGGGAGGACTGAAGCTTTCTTT. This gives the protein CASRGQGRTEAFF.

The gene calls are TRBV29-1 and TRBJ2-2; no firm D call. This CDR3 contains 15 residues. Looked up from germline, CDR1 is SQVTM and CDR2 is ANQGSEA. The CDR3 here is CRGLTRYSNTGELFF. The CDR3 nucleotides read TGCAGGGGCTTGACCAGGTACTCGAACACCGGGGAGCTGTTTTTT.

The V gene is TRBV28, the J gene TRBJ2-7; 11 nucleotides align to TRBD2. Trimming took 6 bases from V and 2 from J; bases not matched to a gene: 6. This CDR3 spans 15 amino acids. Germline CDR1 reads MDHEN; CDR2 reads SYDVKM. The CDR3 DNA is TGTGCCAGCAGGGGGACTAGCGGACAAACCTACGAGCAGTACTTC. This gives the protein CASRGTSGQTYEQYF.

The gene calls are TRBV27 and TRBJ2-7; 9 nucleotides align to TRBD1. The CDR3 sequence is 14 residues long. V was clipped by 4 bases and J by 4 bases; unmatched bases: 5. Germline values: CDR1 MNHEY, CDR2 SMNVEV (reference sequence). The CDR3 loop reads CASSSTGGLYEQYF. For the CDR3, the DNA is TGTGCCAGCAGTTCGACAGGGGGTCTGTACGAGCAGTACTTC.

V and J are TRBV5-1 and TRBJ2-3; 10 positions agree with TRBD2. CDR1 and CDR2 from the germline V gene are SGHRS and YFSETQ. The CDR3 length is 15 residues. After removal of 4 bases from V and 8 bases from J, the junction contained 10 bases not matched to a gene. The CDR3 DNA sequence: TGCGCCAGCAGCAGTACTAGCGGGGCGGGAAGTACGCAGTATTTT. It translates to CASSSTSGAGSTQYF.

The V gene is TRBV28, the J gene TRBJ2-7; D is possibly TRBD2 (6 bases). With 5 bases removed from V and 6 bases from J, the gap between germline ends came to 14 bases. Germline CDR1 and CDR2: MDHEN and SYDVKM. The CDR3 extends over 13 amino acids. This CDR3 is CASSHNPAGEQYF. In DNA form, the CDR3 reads TGTGCCAGCAGTCACAACCCAGCGGGCGAGCAGTACTTC.

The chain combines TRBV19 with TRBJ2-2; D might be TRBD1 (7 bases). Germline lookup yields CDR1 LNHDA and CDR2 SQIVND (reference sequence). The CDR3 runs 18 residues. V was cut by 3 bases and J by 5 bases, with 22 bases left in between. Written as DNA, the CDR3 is TGTGCCAGTAGTATTAGATTGGCGGGACAGAAATTGACCGGGGAGCTGTTTTTT. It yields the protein CASSIRLAGQKLTGELFF. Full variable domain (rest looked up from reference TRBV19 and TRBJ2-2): DGGITQSPKYLFRKEGQNVTLSCEQNLNHDAMYWYRQDPGQGLRLIYYSQIVNDFQKGDIAEGYSVSREKKESFPLTVTSAQKNPTAFYLCASSIRLAGQKLTGELFFGEGSRLTVL.

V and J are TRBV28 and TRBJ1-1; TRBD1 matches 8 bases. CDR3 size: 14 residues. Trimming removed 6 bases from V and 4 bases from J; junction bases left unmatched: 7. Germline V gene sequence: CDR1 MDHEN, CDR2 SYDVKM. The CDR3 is CASRQQGESTEAFF. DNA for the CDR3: TGTGCCAGCAGACAACAGGGGGAAAGCACTGAAGCTTTCTTT.

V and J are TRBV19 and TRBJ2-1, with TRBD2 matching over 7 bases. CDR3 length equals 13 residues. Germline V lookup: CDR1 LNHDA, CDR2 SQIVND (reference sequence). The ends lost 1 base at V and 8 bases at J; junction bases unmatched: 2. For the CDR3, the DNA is TGTGCCAGTAGTATAGCTGCGGGGGATGAGCAGTTCTTC. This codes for CASSIAAGDEQFF.

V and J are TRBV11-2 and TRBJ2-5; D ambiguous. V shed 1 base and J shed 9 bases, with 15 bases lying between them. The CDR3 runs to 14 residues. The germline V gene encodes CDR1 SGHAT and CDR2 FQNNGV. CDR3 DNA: TGTGCCAGCAGCTTAGTAAGAGTTAATGCACCCCAGTACTTC. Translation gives CASSLVRVNAPQYF.

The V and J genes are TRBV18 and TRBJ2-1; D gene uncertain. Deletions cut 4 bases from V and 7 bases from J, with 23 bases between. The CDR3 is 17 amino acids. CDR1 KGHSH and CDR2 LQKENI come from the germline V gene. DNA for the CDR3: TGTGCCAGCTCACAAGGGCGCCTGGGTCCTGTTGTAAATGAGCAGTTCTTC. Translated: CASSQGRLGPVVNEQFF.

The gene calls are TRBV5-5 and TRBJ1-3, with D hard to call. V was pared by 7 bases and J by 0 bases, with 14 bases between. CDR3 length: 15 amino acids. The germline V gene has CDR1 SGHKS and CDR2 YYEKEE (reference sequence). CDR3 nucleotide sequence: TGTGCCAGCTGCAGCGTCCCTAGCTCTGGAAACACCATATATTTT. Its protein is CASCSVPSSGNTIYF.

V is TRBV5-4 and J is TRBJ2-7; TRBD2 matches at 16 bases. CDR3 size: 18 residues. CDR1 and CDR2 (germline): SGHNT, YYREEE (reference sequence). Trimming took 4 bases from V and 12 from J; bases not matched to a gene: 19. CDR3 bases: TGTGCCAGCAGCGTGGGGACTAGCGGGAGGGCCGTCACCCCCTCTGGGTACTTC. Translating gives CASSVGTSGRAVTPSGYF. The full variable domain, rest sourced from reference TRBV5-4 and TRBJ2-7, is ETGVTQSPTHLIKTRGQQVTLRCSSQSGHNTVSWYQQALGQGPQFIFQYYREEENGRGNFPPRFSGLQFPNYSSELNVNALELDDSALYLCASSVGTSGRAVTPSGYFGPGTRLTVT.

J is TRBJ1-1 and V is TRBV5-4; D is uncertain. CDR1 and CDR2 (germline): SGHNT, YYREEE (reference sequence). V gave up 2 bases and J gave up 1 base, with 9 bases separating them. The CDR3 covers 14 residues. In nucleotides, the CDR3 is TGTGCCAGCAGCTTAGCCAGCCCGAACACTGAAGCTTTCTTT. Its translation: CASSLASPNTEAFF.

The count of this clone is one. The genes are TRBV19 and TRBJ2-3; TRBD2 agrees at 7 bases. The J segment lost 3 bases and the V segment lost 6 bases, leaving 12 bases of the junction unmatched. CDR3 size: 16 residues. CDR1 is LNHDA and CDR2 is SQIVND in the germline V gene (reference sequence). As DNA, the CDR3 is TGTGCCAGTAGCGTCTGGGGGGGAGGAAGGACAGATACGCAGTATTTT. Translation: CASSVWGGGRTDTQYF.

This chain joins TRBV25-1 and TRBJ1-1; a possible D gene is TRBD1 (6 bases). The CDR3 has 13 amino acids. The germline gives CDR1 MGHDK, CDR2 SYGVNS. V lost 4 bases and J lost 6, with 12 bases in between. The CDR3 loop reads CASSGEGEAEAFF. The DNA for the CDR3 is TGTGCCAGCAGTGGGGAGGGGGAGGCTGAAGCTTTCTTT.

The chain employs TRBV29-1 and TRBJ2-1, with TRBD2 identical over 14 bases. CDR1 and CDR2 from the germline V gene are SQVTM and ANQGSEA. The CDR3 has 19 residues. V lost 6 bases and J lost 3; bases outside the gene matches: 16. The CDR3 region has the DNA TGCAGCGTAACCGGGACTAGCGGGAGTAGTCGGCTGTACTACAATGAGCAGTTCTTC. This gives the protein CSVTGTSGSSRLYYNEQFF.

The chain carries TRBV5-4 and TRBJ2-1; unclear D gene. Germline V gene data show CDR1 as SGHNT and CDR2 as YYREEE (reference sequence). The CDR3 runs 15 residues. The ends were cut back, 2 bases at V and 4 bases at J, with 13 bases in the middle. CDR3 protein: CASSLSTLNYNEQFF. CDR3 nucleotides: TGTGCCAGCAGCTTAAGTACTCTGAATTACAATGAGCAGTTCTTC.

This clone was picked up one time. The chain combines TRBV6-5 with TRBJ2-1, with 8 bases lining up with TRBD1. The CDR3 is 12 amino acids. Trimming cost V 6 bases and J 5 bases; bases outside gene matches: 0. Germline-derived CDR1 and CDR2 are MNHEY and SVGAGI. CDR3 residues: CASRTGDNEQFF. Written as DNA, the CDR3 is TGTGCCAGCAGGACAGGGGACAATGAGCAGTTCTTC.